A selection of T cell receptor beta chains follows, all from one sample in a study of CD8 T cells in ankylosing spondylitis. Each CDR3 protein gets one entry after TCRdb re-called the 5' RACE reads with MiXCR. The sample lists over 150,000 distinct CDR3 sequences, around 13% occurring once. Sequencing used blood, either unsorted or a sorted T cell fraction (not recorded which). These receptors came from a male donor with ankylosing spondylitis or in good health (not recorded which). Both conserved end residues are part of each CDR3. The D gene is left open where the match is weak. Clone sizes are given selectively: once, few, many, or a class where the clone is expanded.

clone size	V gene	CDR3 length	D gene	J gene	CDR3 protein	CDR3 DNA
few	TRBV5-5	13	.	TRBJ2-3	CASSFDSGDTQYF	TGTGCCAGCAGCTTCGATTCGGGGGATACGCAGTATTTT
many	TRBV4-2	16	.	TRBJ2-2	CASSQDQGGGGGELFF	TGTGCCAGCAGCCAAGACCAGGGGGGTGGTGGCGGGGAGCTGTTTTTT
few	TRBV12-3/TRBV12-4	13	.	TRBJ1-1	CASSRSRVTEAFF	TGTGCCAGCAGCAGAAGCAGGGTCACTGAAGCTTTCTTT
.	TRBV4-1	13	.	TRBJ1-1	CASSQEENTEAFF	TGCGCCAGCAGCCAAGAGGAGAACACTGAAGCTTTCTTT
.	TRBV4-1	14	.	TRBJ2-3	CASSQASGTDTQYF	TGCGCCAGCAGCCAAGCTAGCGGCACAGATACGCAGTATTTT
few	TRBV5-1	15	.	TRBJ2-7	CASSLGGVNSYEQYF	TGCGCCAGCAGCTTGGGAGGGGTTAATTCTTACGAGCAGTACTTC
.	TRBV7-9	14	.	TRBJ2-7	CASSPPDVSYEQYF	TGTGCCAGCAGCCCACCTGACGTTTCCTACGAGCAGTACTTC
few	TRBV6-5	17	TRBD1	TRBJ2-1	CASSYSPLGQGYNEQFF	TGTGCCAGCAGTTACTCTCCATTAGGACAGGGGTACAATGAGCAGTTCTTC
.	TRBV21-1	11	.	TRBJ1-5	CASSRYQPQHF	TGTGCCAGCAGCAGGTATCAGCCCCAGCATTTT
many	TRBV7-9	14	TRBD2	TRBJ2-7	CASSLGREPYEQYF	TGTGCCAGCAGCTTAGGGCGGGAGCCCTACGAGCAGTACTTC
few	TRBV6-1	15	.	TRBJ2-7	CASSEATTEAYEQYF	TGTGCCAGCAGTGAAGCGACAACAGAGGCCTACGAGCAGTACTTC
few	TRBV6-5	16	TRBD2	TRBJ2-5	CASSYSNLAARETQYF	TGTGCCAGCAGTTACTCGAACCTAGCGGCCAGGGAGACCCAGTACTTC
many	TRBV29-1	13	TRBD1	TRBJ2-1	CSVPGQGRGEQFF	TGCAGCGTTCCGGGACAGGGAAGGGGTGAGCAGTTCTTC
few	TRBV27	14	.	TRBJ1-1	CASSLSVRNTEAFF	TGTGCCAGCAGTTTATCGGTTAGGAACACTGAAGCTTTCTTT
.	TRBV7-9	16	TRBD1	TRBJ2-1	CASSPGTGRSYNEQFF	TGTGCCAGCAGCCCAGGGACAGGGAGATCCTACAATGAGCAGTTCTTC
few	TRBV7-6	16	TRBD2	TRBJ2-3	CASSLELAGEGDTQYF	TGTGCCAGCAGCTTAGAGCTAGCGGGAGAGGGAGATACGCAGTATTTT
few	TRBV29-1	12	.	TRBJ1-1	CSVGAGPLEAFF	TGCAGCGTTGGGGCTGGACCTCTTGAAGCTTTCTTT
.	TRBV4-1	14	TRBD1	TRBJ1-6	CASSSGQGVSPLHF	TGCGCCAGCAGCTCGGGACAGGGCGTTTCACCCCTCCACTTT
.	TRBV20-1	14	.	TRBJ2-3	CSASGTNRGNTQYF	TGCAGTGCTAGCGGGACTAACAGGGGGAATACGCAGTATTTT
few	TRBV5-1	17	.	TRBJ2-3	CASSLRNGGQSTDTQYF	TGCGCCAGCAGCCTACGGAACGGGGGACAAAGCACAGATACGCAGTATTTT
.	TRBV29-1	12	.	TRBJ1-1	CSVGTGTSEAFF	TGCAGCGTTGGAACCGGGACGTCTGAAGCTTTCTTT
many	TRBV4-1	12	.	TRBJ2-1	CASSQVGNEQFF	TGCGCCAGCAGCCAAGTGGGCAATGAGCAGTTCTTC
many	TRBV27	12	.	TRBJ2-2	CATTDSTGELFF	TGTGCCACCACAGACAGTACCGGGGAGCTGTTTTTT
few	TRBV25-1	13	.	TRBJ1-5	CASSESEWQPQHF	TGTGCCAGCAGTGAATCGGAGTGGCAGCCCCAGCATTTT
many	TRBV29-1	14	.	TRBJ2-7	CSVGDGRSSYEQYF	TGCAGCGTTGGGGATGGGCGAAGCTCCTACGAGCAGTACTTC
.	TRBV20-1	12	.	TRBJ1-1	CSARPEHTEAFF	TGCAGTGCTAGACCGGAACACACTGAAGCTTTCTTT
few	TRBV9	12	.	TRBJ1-2	CASSLQGYGYTF	TGTGCCAGCAGCTTACAGGGTTATGGCTACACCTTC
.	TRBV20-1	16	.	TRBJ2-7	CSASDPGTPTLYKQYF	TGCAGTGCTTCTGACCCAGGGACGCCAACCCTATACAAGCAGTACTTC
.	TRBV9	13	TRBD1	TRBJ1-1	CASSTGQTTEAFF	TGTGCCAGCAGCACGGGACAGACCACTGAAGCTTTCTTT
few	TRBV20-1	11	.	TRBJ2-1	CSARLAREQFF	TGCAGTGCTAGACTAGCACGTGAGCAGTTCTTC
many	TRBV12-3/TRBV12-4	14	TRBD1	TRBJ2-5	CASSTNGQGETQYF	TGTGCCAGCAGTACTAACGGACAGGGAGAGACCCAGTACTTC
few	TRBV4-2	16	.	TRBJ1-1	CASSSFEAGRDTEAFF	TGTGCCAGCAGCTCATTCGAAGCGGGCAGGGACACTGAAGCTTTCTTT
many	TRBV11-2	15	.	TRBJ2-7	CASSVPGPPTLEQYF	TGTGCCAGCAGCGTCCCGGGACCGCCAACCCTCGAGCAGTACTTC
few	TRBV7-9	16	TRBD2	TRBJ2-5	CASSWGTSGIMETQYF	TGTGCCAGCAGCTGGGGGACTAGCGGGATTATGGAGACCCAGTACTTC
few	TRBV14	15	.	TRBJ2-2	CASSALGKGTGELFF	TGTGCCAGCAGCGCCTTGGGGAAAGGAACCGGGGAGCTGTTTTTT
.	TRBV30	14	.	TRBJ2-7	CAWKVWQPSTKQYF	TGTGCCTGGAAGGTTTGGCAGCCCTCTACGAAGCAGTACTTC
few	TRBV20-1	16	TRBD1	TRBJ2-7	CSARDLGQASSYEQYF	TGCAGTGCTAGAGATCTTGGACAGGCAAGCTCCTACGAGCAGTACTTC
.	TRBV29-1	14	.	TRBJ2-1	CSVEDPPLADEQFF	TGCAGCGTTGAAGACCCCCCACTAGCCGATGAGCAGTTCTTC
few	TRBV15	13	.	TRBJ1-2	CATSASGGGGYTF	TGTGCCACCAGCGCCAGCGGGGGCGGTGGCTACACCTTC
.	TRBV3-1	14	.	TRBJ2-2	CASSPLMAPGELFF	TGTGCCAGCAGCCCGCTCATGGCCCCCGGGGAGCTGTTTTTT
few	TRBV18	14	.	TRBJ2-1	CASSAQPGDNEQFF	TGTGCCAGCTCAGCGCAGCCGGGAGACAATGAGCAGTTCTTC
few	TRBV6-4	16	TRBD1	TRBJ2-3	CASSDSGGQGIDTQYF	TGTGCCAGCAGTGACTCGGGCGGACAGGGGATAGATACGCAGTATTTT
.	TRBV6-4	13	.	TRBJ2-1	CASSGGTWNEQFF	TGTGCCAGCAGTGGGGGGACCTGGAATGAGCAGTTCTTC
many	TRBV20-1	13	.	TRBJ2-7	CSARGVDLAEQYF	TGCAGTGCTAGAGGGGTTGACCTCGCCGAGCAGTACTTC
few	TRBV7-8	14	.	TRBJ1-3	CASSRRGSGNTIYF	TGTGCCAGCAGCCGCCGAGGCTCTGGAAACACCATATATTTT
.	TRBV27	18	TRBD2	TRBJ2-1	CASSSPGGAGSSYNEQFF	TGTGCCAGCAGTTCCCCGGGGGGAGCGGGGAGCTCCTACAATGAGCAGTTCTTC
few	TRBV12-3/TRBV12-4	12	TRBD1	TRBJ1-2	CASSLGTDGYTF	TGTGCCAGCAGTTTGGGGACAGATGGCTACACCTTC